A selection of T cell receptor beta chains follows, all from one sample in a study of T cells in localized non-small cell lung cancer. TCRdb's copy holds only in-frame clones and misses some; the assay was immunoSEQ multiplex PCR. The profile shows nearly 25,000 clones, more than 85% of them singletons. Sequenced here: peripheral blood, sampled before any cancer treatment. The origin of the receptors is a man aged 35 to 70 with stage III squamous cell lung carcinoma. Each CDR3 is given with its conserved first and last residue.

j_call cdr3_length v_call cdr3_aa
TRBJ1-1 15 TRBV5-4 CASSDGRTPGTEAFF
TRBJ1-4 14 TRBV5-5 CASSLDATNEKLFF
TRBJ2-1 15 TRBV5-1 CASSLERTGYNEQFF
TRBJ1-3 15 TRBV6-5 CASSYSGPGKDTIYF
TRBJ1-3 16 TRBV25-1 CASSAQGGSSGNTIYF
TRBJ1-6 14 TRBV14 CASSQETGNSPLHF
TRBJ1-3 16 TRBV7-9 CASSPKFRVSGNTIYF
TRBJ1-4 15 TRBV9 CASSVTTGADEKLFF
TRBJ2-3 17 TRBV12-1 CASSFNRTSGSADTQYF
TRBJ2-3 16 TRBV6-4 CASSDSGGRRADTQYF
TRBJ2-2 15 TRBV21-1 CASNRDCGGTGELFF
TRBJ1-1 17 TRBV5-1 CASSSPRAPHSNTEAFF
TRBJ1-4 16 TRBV5-1 CASSLGFAGGNEKLFF
TRBJ2-3 13 TRBV29-1 CRVSGTVTDTQYF
TRBJ2-3 18 TRBV2 CASSELARLAGSRDTQYF
TRBJ2-1 14 TRBV7-2 CASSFGRGVNEQFF
TRBJ1-5 12 TRBV7-9 CASSSLTQPQHF